This TCR beta chain comes out of a study of prognosis after radiotherapy for stage I lung cancer. Points from the study as a whole: Usage of the TRBV and TRBJ genes (in patients with versus without metastases) was reportedly different.

Trimming took off 8 bases at V and 9 bases at J, with 17 bases between the two ends. This CDR3 is built from 13 residues. In germline, CDR1 is MNHEY, CDR2 SVGEGT. The authors amplified TCR beta CDR3 from genomic DNA using two-round multiplex PCR. For every TRBV and TRBJ gene, a specific primer was used in first-round PCR. Amplification in the second PCR round was performed with universal primers. A single record per CDR3 protein comes from TCRdb applying MiXCR to the multiplex PCR reads. The repertoire includes roughly 30,000 distinct CDR3 sequences, less than 40% of them detected once, and 16% sits in the top ten. About this clonotype itself: The antigen remains unidentified.

The chain combines TRBV6-2 or TRBV6-3 with TRBJ2-1; possible D gene TRBD1, 5 bases. The source material was PBMCs, sampled before or after stereotactic body radiation therapy (not recorded which). This sequence originates from a donor over 45 with non-small cell lung cancer. The CDR3 DNA follows: TGTGCCAGCGGTGTGGTACAGGTCGTTGAGCAGTTCTTC. Its translation: CASGVVQVVEQFF.